The 22 T cell receptor beta chains below were found in one sample sequenced in a study of blood T cells in healthy people across ages. The use of a sample-barcoded 5' primer and a J-beta primer mix characterized a second PCR of about 7 to 12 cycles. TCRdb analysed the 5' RACE reads with MiXCR anew, one entry per CDR3 protein. The top ten clones hold 25% to 35% of a sample with approximately 670,000 distinct CDR3 sequences, approximately 40% of them seen once. The sample consisted of blood. The receptors shown here come from a man older than 75 in good health.

V usage is TRBV5-1 and J usage is TRBJ2-1; a weak D match, TRBD2 (5 bases). V was shortened by 4 bases and J by 9 bases, with 14 bases between the two germline ends. The CDR3 totals 13 residues. CDR1 and CDR2 (germline): SGHRS, YFSETQ. CDR3 DNA: TGCGCCAGCAGCCCTTGGGAGACGAGTGAGCAGTTCTTC. It codes for CASSPWETSEQFF.

The sample holds a few counts of this clonotype. The genes are TRBV20-1 and TRBJ2-7; possibly TRBD1 for D (6 bases). Germline assignment: CDR1 DFQATT and CDR2 SNEGSKA (reference sequence). This CDR3 is 14 amino acids long. Deletions cut 1 base from V and 2 bases from J, with 12 bases between. The CDR3 reads CSARGPRQAYEQYF. Written as DNA, the CDR3 is TGCAGTGCTAGAGGGCCGAGACAGGCCTACGAGCAGTACTTC.

CDR3 amino acids: CATSRGLAGRLNNEQFF. The DNA of the CDR3 is TGTGCCACCAGCAGAGGACTAGCGGGACGACTTAACAATGAGCAGTTCTTC. The chain combines TRBV15 with TRBJ2-1, with TRBD2 matching over 11 bases. Looked up from germline, CDR1 is LNHNV and CDR2 is YYDKDF (reference sequence). CDR3 length equals 17 residues. V shed 1 base and J 5 bases; nucleotides not matched to a gene: 7.

The chain is built from TRBV11-3 and TRBJ2-5; D is uncertain. The end of the DNA fits TRBJ2-7 better, so the J call may be wrong. Germline V gene sequence: CDR1 SGHNT, CDR2 YENEEA. The CDR3 contains 12 residues. The CDR3 here is CASSPGEDEQYF. In DNA form, the CDR3 reads TGTGCCAGCAGCCCGGGCGAGGACGAGCAGTACTTC.

The chain joins TRBV10-3 to TRBJ2-7; D remains unclear. Germline loops: CDR1 ENHRY, CDR2 SYGVKD. This CDR3 region has 13 residues. Trimming stripped 2 bases from V and 0 bases from J, with 5 bases between. CDR3 protein: CAISEGSSYEQYF. In nucleotides, the CDR3 is TGTGCCATCAGTGAGGGAAGCTCCTACGAGCAGTACTTC.

This clonotype has only a few counts. CDR3 amino acids: CASRGGRLNQPQHF. For the CDR3, the DNA is TGTGCCAGCAGGGGGGGCCGCCTTAACCAGCCCCAGCATTTT. The J gene is TRBJ1-5, the V gene TRBV6-5; TRBD1 is a possible D gene (6 bases). CDR3 size: 14 residues. Trimming stripped 6 bases from V and 7 bases from J, with 16 bases between. Germline-derived CDR1 and CDR2 are MNHEY and SVGAGI.

V and J are TRBV6-2 or TRBV6-3 and TRBJ2-6, with D perhaps matching TRBD2 (5 bases). The CDR3 has 19 residues. Germline CDR1 reads MNHEY; CDR2 reads SVGEGT. The V and J ends lost 5 bases and 0 bases respectively, with 20 bases between them. The CDR3 spells CASSPPGWAYNSGANVLTF. The DNA of the CDR3 is TGTGCCAGCAGTCCCCCGGGGTGGGCCTACAACTCTGGGGCCAACGTCCTGACTTTC.

The chain recombines TRBV20-1 with TRBJ1-2, with a weak D call TRBD1 (6 bases). The V and J ends lost 4 bases and 4 bases respectively, with 19 bases between them. The CDR3 length is 15 residues. Germline assignment: CDR1 DFQATT and CDR2 SNEGSKA (reference sequence). The CDR3 sequence is CSATGTTGGSYGYTF. In nucleotides, the CDR3 is TGCAGTGCTACCGGGACAACGGGCGGAAGCTATGGCTACACCTTC.

This clonotype was seen repeatedly, ten times or more. V usage is TRBV5-1 and J usage is TRBJ2-1; D not certain. CDR3 size: 14 residues. In germline, CDR1 is SGHRS, CDR2 YFSETQ. Trimming shortened V by 4 bases and J by 8 bases, and 16 bases separated the two germline ends. As DNA, the CDR3 is TGCGCCAGCAGCGGGATTTCCCCCTGGGATGAGCAGTTCTTC. This gives the protein CASSGISPWDEQFF.

The chain combines TRBV2 with TRBJ2-5; TRBD2 matches at 8 bases. CDR1 is SNHLY, CDR2 FYNNEI, per germline. The V gene end was trimmed by 8 bases and the J gene end by 6 bases; junction bases not matched to a gene: 5. CDR3 length equals 12 residues. CDR3 sequence (DNA): TGTGCCAGCCACGGGGGGGAACAGACCCAGTACTTC. Its protein is CASHGGEQTQYF.

This clonotype was recorded a few times. The chain joins TRBV6-4 to TRBJ2-1; unclear D gene. CDR3 length equals 13 residues. The germline CDR1 and CDR2 sequences are MRHNA and SNTAGT. The ends were cut back, 4 bases at V and 5 bases at J, with 9 bases in the middle. The CDR3 DNA reads as TGTGCCAGCAGTGTGACTGGCCACAATGAGCAGTTCTTC. It specifies CASSVTGHNEQFF.

This clonotype was counted a few times. The gene calls are TRBV7-2 and TRBJ2-4; 12 bases line up with TRBD2. Near its end, the DNA agrees better with TRBJ2-7, so the J call may be wrong. Germline V gives CDR1 SGHTA, CDR2 FQGNSA. The CDR3 runs to 17 residues. The CDR3 sequence is CASSLGPGLAGSGEQYF. The CDR3 DNA sequence: TGTGCCAGCAGCTTAGGCCCAGGACTAGCGGGATCCGGCGAGCAGTACTTC.

The chain carries TRBV7-2 and TRBJ2-1; no clear D. The CDR3 length is 15 residues. The V gene lost 5 bases and the J gene lost 7 bases, with 18 bases spanning the gap. Per the germline V gene, CDR1 is SGHTA and CDR2 is FQGNSA. The CDR3 DNA follows: TGTGCCAGCAGCGGGAAGGGTCTCATGGGAAATGAGCAGTTCTTC. Protein product: CASSGKGLMGNEQFF. Filled out from reference TRBV7-2 and TRBJ2-1, the complete variable domain reads GAGVSQSPSNKVTEKGKDVELRCDPISGHTALYWYRQSLGQGLEFLIYFQGNSAPDKSGLPSDRFSAERTGGSVSTLTIQRTQQEDSAVYLCASSGKGLMGNEQFFGPGTRLTVL.

CDR3 DNA sequence: TGTGCCAGCAGCTTAGGATCTAGCGGGAGTATTGCAGATACGCAGTATTTT. Amino acid sequence: CASSLGSSGSIADTQYF. This chain links TRBV11-3 with TRBJ2-3; 10 nucleotides align to TRBD2. CDR1 SGHNT and CDR2 YENEEA come from the germline V gene. The CDR3 runs 17 residues. J gave up 4 bases and V 1 base, and 8 bases lay outside the gene matches.

This clonotype was recorded only once. The genes are TRBV6-1 and TRBJ1-1; D gene uncertain. The CDR3 runs to 14 residues. Germline values: CDR1 MNHNS, CDR2 SASEGT. Trimming stripped 6 bases from V and 2 bases from J, with 13 bases between. DNA of the CDR3: TGTGCCAGCAGCCCTATGACGGCAAACACTGAAGCTTTCTTT. Translation: CASSPMTANTEAFF.

The chain uses TRBV6-2 or TRBV6-3 and TRBJ2-7, with TRBD2 identical over 7 bases. The length of the CDR3 is 12 residues. The J segment lost 6 bases and the V segment lost 5 bases, leaving 4 bases of the junction unmatched. Germline V gene lookup returns CDR1 MNHEY and CDR2 SVGEGT. In nucleotides, the CDR3 is TGTGCCAGCAGTCAACTAGCGACCGAGCAGTACTTC. Residues: CASSQLATEQYF.

This clonotype was seen just once. Sequence at one end of the junction differs from germline and may be a read error. The chain combines TRBV5-1 with TRBJ1-3; 7 nucleotides align to TRBD1. CDR1 is SGHRS and CDR2 is YFSETQ in the germline V gene. The CDR3 is 15 amino acids. The DNA of the CDR3 is TGCGCCAGCAGCTCACAGGGGAACTCTGGAAACGCCATATATTTT. Protein sequence: CASSSQGNSGNAIYF.

The chain couples TRBV20-1 to TRBJ2-7, with D perhaps assigned TRBD1 or TRBD2 (6 bases each). Per the germline V gene, CDR1 is DFQATT and CDR2 is SNEGSKA (reference sequence). The CDR3 extends over 16 amino acids. Trimming took off 2 bases at V and 0 bases at J, with 17 bases between the two ends. The CDR3 nucleotides are TGCAGTGCTAGAACCATCGGGGGCGGAAGCTCCTACGAGCAGTACTTC. Translation: CSARTIGGGSSYEQYF.

The chain recombines TRBV15 with TRBJ2-7, with unresolved D. Germline V gives CDR1 LNHNV, CDR2 YYDKDF (reference sequence). The V gene lost 1 base and the J gene lost 3 bases, with 16 bases spanning the gap. This CDR3 is built from 16 residues. In nucleotides, the CDR3 is TGTGCCACCAGCAGAGTTAGGTTACGGCCCTTCTACGAGCAGTACTTC. Residues: CATSRVRLRPFYEQYF.

Turning to this clonotype: A clone one base away is much larger, so this may be a read error. The V gene is TRBV20-1, the J gene TRBJ2-4; the D gene is possibly TRBD2 (5 bases). Germline V CDR1 and CDR2: DFQATT, SNEGSKA (reference sequence). The CDR3 totals 14 residues. The CDR3 region has the DNA TGCGGTGCTAGAGAGGGTCAACGTAAAAACATTCAGTACTTC. This translates into CGAREGQRKNIQYF.

This clonotype has only a few counts. The rearrangement uses TRBV20-1 and TRBJ2-7, with TRBD2 matching over 8 bases. The germline V gene has CDR1 DFQATT and CDR2 SNEGSKA (reference sequence). This CDR3 is 15 amino acids long. The ends lost 6 bases at V and 2 bases at J; junction bases unmatched: 12. CDR3 nucleotide sequence: TGCAGTGCACCATTCGGGACTAGGGGACCCTACGAGCAGTACTTC. It specifies CSAPFGTRGPYEQYF.

The chain combines TRBV12-3 or TRBV12-4 with TRBJ1-2, with D hard to call. The V end was cut by 7 bases, the J end by 5 bases, with 20 bases between. The CDR3 extends over 15 amino acids. The CDR3 region is CASTQYGRRRYGYTF. CDR3 in DNA: TGTGCCAGCACCCAGTATGGCAGGAGGAGGTATGGCTACACCTTC.